The next 15 T cell receptor beta chains were all read from a single sample in a study of blood T cell repertoires in COVID-19. Method: immunoSEQ multiplex PCR; TCRdb's copy keeps in-frame clones and lacks some. Of about 120,000 clones in the sample, around 90% are singletons; the top ten hold 6.5% to 8.5%. The sequenced sample consisted of peripheral blood. These receptors were obtained from a human donor in a cohort sampled during active COVID-19.

This sequence joins TRBV28 and TRBJ1-2; D is uncertain. The germline V gene has CDR1 MDHEN and CDR2 SYDVKM. CDR3 length equals 14 residues. V was clipped by 4 bases and J by 3 bases, with 12 bases between them. CDR3 coding DNA: TGTGCCAGCAGTTCAGGAGGAAGCGACTATGGCTACACCTTC. Residues: CASSSGGSDYGYTF.

The chain uses TRBV3-1 (or the pseudogene TRBV3-2) and TRBJ2-3; TRBD2 matches at 12 bases. CDR1 is LGHDT and CDR2 is YNNKEL in the germline V gene (reference sequence). The length of the CDR3 is 16 residues. J gave up 2 bases and V 4 bases, and 4 bases lay outside the gene matches. The chain's CDR3 is CASSLGLAGTTDTQYF. CDR3 bases: TGTGCCAGCAGCCTAGGACTAGCGGGGACCACAGATACGCAGTATTTT.

This sequence joins TRBV19 and TRBJ2-1; 7 positions agree with TRBD1. Germline V gene sequence: CDR1 LNHDA, CDR2 SQIVND (reference sequence). Trimming removed 6 bases from V and 5 bases from J; junction bases left unmatched: 10. This CDR3 is 15 amino acids long. This CDR3 reads CASRLWGTVDNEQFF. The CDR3 coding sequence is TGTGCCAGTAGACTGTGGGGGACAGTAGACAATGAGCAGTTCTTC.

The V and J genes are TRBV28 and TRBJ1-1, with TRBD1 as a possible D gene (5 bases). This CDR3 is 14 amino acids long. Trimming took 6 bases from V and 3 from J, leaving 14 bases between them. From germline, CDR1 is MDHEN and CDR2 SYDVKM. The CDR3 bases are TGTGCCAGCAGCTCGGGTGGGGGGTACACTGAAGCTTTCTTT. Translated: CASSSGGGYTEAFF. Drawing the rest from reference TRBV28 and TRBJ1-1, the complete variable domain is DVKVTQSSRYLVKRTGEKVFLECVQDMDHENMFWYRQDPGLGLRLIYFSYDVKMKEKGDIPEGYSVSREKKERFSLILESASTNQTSMYLCASSSGGGYTEAFFGQGTRLTVV.

The chain uses TRBV6-4 and TRBJ1-6, with a tentative D call TRBD1 (5 bases). This CDR3 contains 14 residues. CDR1 and CDR2 (germline): MRHNA, SNTAGT. Trimming took 9 bases from V and 8 from J, leaving 17 bases between them. CDR3 coding DNA: TGTGCCAGGAGGGTACGGGGGGGGTATTCACCCCTCCACTTT. This sequence encodes CARRVRGGYSPLHF.

The V gene is TRBV6-5, the J gene TRBJ2-7, with 10 positions matching TRBD2. The germline V gene encodes CDR1 MNHEY and CDR2 SVGAGI. V lost 5 bases and J lost 6; bases outside the gene matches: 10. The CDR3 is made up of 15 amino acids. The chain's CDR3 is CASSPSGLAGAEQYF. In nucleotides, the CDR3 is TGTGCCAGCAGTCCCTCGGGGCTAGCGGGAGCCGAGCAGTACTTC.

The chain recombines TRBV5-4 with TRBJ1-6; a possible D gene is TRBD1 (5 bases). CDR3 size: 14 residues. V lost 0 bases and J lost 9, with 10 bases in between. The germline V gene has CDR1 SGHNT and CDR2 YYREEE (reference sequence). CDR3 nucleotides: TGTGCCAGCAGCTTGGCAGGGTTTATTTCACCCCTCCACTTT. It translates to CASSLAGFISPLHF.

The rearrangement joins TRBV10-1 to TRBJ1-2; D may be TRBD1 (6 bases). Trimming shortened V by 3 bases and J by 2 bases, and 7 bases separated the two germline ends. CDR3 length: 13 amino acids. The germline CDR1 and CDR2 sequences are WNHNN and SYGVQD (reference sequence). In DNA form, the CDR3 reads TGCGCCAGCAGTGAAGGGACAAACTATGGCTACACCTTC. Amino acids: CASSEGTNYGYTF.

The chain employs TRBV7-9 and TRBJ2-3; TRBD2 matches 14 bases. The CDR3 consists of 16 residues. Germline CDR1 reads SEHNR; CDR2 reads FQNEAQ (reference sequence). The J segment lost 5 bases and the V segment lost 6 bases, leaving 7 bases of the junction unmatched. The CDR3 DNA reads TGTGCCAGCAGACCCGGACTAGCGGGGGGCCTAGATACGCAGTATTTT. It specifies CASRPGLAGGLDTQYF.

This clone was picked up a small number of times. The gene calls are TRBV19 and TRBJ2-2; D call uncertain. The CDR3 is 14 residues long. CDR1 LNHDA and CDR2 SQIVND come from the germline V gene (reference sequence). Trimming pared 5 bases from V and 3 bases from J, leaving 10 bases between. The CDR3 region has the DNA TGTGCCAGTAGTGCGCAATCTCACACCGGGGAGCTGTTTTTT. Its protein is CASSAQSHTGELFF.

The gene calls are TRBV19 and TRBJ1-4; 9 bases align to TRBD1. V lost 9 bases to trimming and J lost 7 bases; unmatched junction nucleotides: 21. Germline V gene sequence: CDR1 LNHDA, CDR2 SQIVND (reference sequence). The length of the CDR3 is 18 residues. The CDR3 sequence: CASSSSGTGRWYGEKLFF. CDR3 in DNA: TGTGCCAGCTCTTCATCCGGGACAGGGAGGTGGTACGGTGAAAAACTGTTTTTT.

In DNA form, the CDR3 reads TGTGCCAGCAAACAGGGGACCTCAACTAATGAAAAACTGTTTTTT. Its protein product is CASKQGTSTNEKLFF. This chain joins TRBV11-2 and TRBJ1-4; TRBD1 aligns across 7 bases. The CDR3 extends over 15 amino acids. Germline CDR1 and CDR2: SGHAT and FQNNGV. With 7 bases clipped from V and 0 bases from J, the junction kept 5 bases outside the gene matches.

In this sample, this clone turned up a few times. V gene TRBV5-5 combines with J gene TRBJ2-1; possibly TRBD2 for D (5 bases). Germline V gene data show CDR1 as SGHKS and CDR2 as YYEKEE (reference sequence). This CDR3 spans 13 amino acids. V lost 1 base and J 8 bases, leaving 10 bases between the germline ends. The chain's CDR3 is CASSLYAGDEQFF. The CDR3, as DNA: TGTGCCAGCAGCTTGTACGCCGGGGATGAGCAGTTCTTC.

This sequence joins TRBV11-1 and TRBJ2-7; 8 nucleotides align to TRBD1. The germline V gene has CDR1 SGHAT and CDR2 FQDESV (reference sequence). The CDR3 sequence is 15 residues long. V shed 5 bases and J 2 bases; nucleotides not matched to a gene: 8. The CDR3 is CASSLGTGEAYEQYF. DNA for the CDR3: TGTGCCAGCAGCCTAGGGACAGGCGAGGCCTACGAGCAGTACTTC. The full variable domain, completed using reference TRBV11-1 and TRBJ2-7, is EAEVAQSPRYKITEKSQAVAFWCDPISGHATLYWYRQILGQGPELLVQFQDESVVDDSQLPKDRFSAERLKGVDSTLKIQPAELGDSAMYLCASSLGTGEAYEQYFGPGTRLTVT.

The CDR3 loop is CASSSPDRGLPFNSPLHF. CDR3 DNA sequence: TGCGCCAGCAGCTCCCCGGACAGGGGCCTTCCTTTTAATTCACCCCTCCACTTT. The chain carries TRBV5-1 and TRBJ1-6, with TRBD1 matching 9 bases. CDR3 size: 18 residues. From germline, CDR1 is SGHRS and CDR2 YFSETQ. V lost 3 bases and J lost 6; bases outside the gene matches: 13.